The 21 T cell receptor beta chains below come from one sample, sequenced in a study of CD8 T cells in ankylosing spondylitis. The study, taken as a whole, reports: A TCR beta motif of eight or nine highly homologous variants seemed to mark ankylosing spondylitis blood.

Via MiXCR, TCRdb re-called the 5' RACE reads, giving one row per CDR3 protein. The sample gives under 850,000 distinct CDR3 sequences, around a fifth of which show up once; about 20% is in the top ten. No antigen has been assigned to these receptors. Sequencing was carried out using blood, either unsorted or a sorted T cell fraction (not recorded which). Receptors originate from a male donor with ankylosing spondylitis.

In this sample, this clonotype turned up a few times. This sequence joins TRBV12-3 or TRBV12-4 and TRBJ2-5; TRBD1 or TRBD2 may be the D gene (5 bases each). The CDR3 runs to 15 residues. V was clipped by 2 bases and J by 2 bases, with 12 bases between them. This CDR3 reads CASSLLLRGQETQYF. The CDR3 nucleotides read TGTGCCAGCAGTTTACTTTTGAGGGGTCAAGAGACCCAGTACTTC.

The chain recombines TRBV11-1 with TRBJ2-1; possibly TRBD1 for D (6 bases). The CDR3 is made up of 19 amino acids. The V end lost 0 bases, the J end lost 9 bases, and 27 bases lay between the germline ends. Looked up from germline, CDR1 is SGHAT and CDR2 is FQDESV (reference sequence). This chain's CDR3 is CASSLAGPSGATWGSEQFF. CDR3 nucleotide sequence: TGTGCCAGCAGCTTAGCGGGCCCGTCAGGGGCAACCTGGGGGAGTGAGCAGTTCTTC.

In its sample, this clonotype was seen a few times. The J gene is TRBJ2-2, the V gene TRBV7-3; 9 nucleotides match TRBD2. The J segment lost 5 bases and the V segment lost 5 bases, leaving 15 bases of the junction unmatched. Germline assignment: CDR1 SGHTA and CDR2 FQGTGA. This CDR3 region has 18 residues. The CDR3 DNA follows: TGTGCCAGCAGCAATAGAGGCCTAGCGGGAAGGTGGACCGGGGAGCTGTTTTTT. Its protein product is CASSNRGLAGRWTGELFF.

This clonotype was detected a few times. The rearrangement links TRBV10-3 to TRBJ1-5, with 8 bases that match TRBD1. Per germline, CDR1 ENHRY and CDR2 SYGVKD. J lost 2 bases, V lost 2 bases, and 5 bases had no gene match. This CDR3 spans 16 amino acids. The CDR3 DNA follows: TGTGCCATCAGTGAGGGACAGGGCTTGGGCAATCAGCCCCAGCATTTT. It specifies CAISEGQGLGNQPQHF.

The rearrangement joins TRBV2 to TRBJ2-1; 7 positions match TRBD1. Germline values: CDR1 SNHLY, CDR2 FYNNEI. CDR3 length equals 15 residues. V lost 6 bases, J lost 4 bases, and 9 bases stayed unmatched. The CDR3 nucleotides are TGTGCCAGCAGCGGGGACAGAGGGGCATACAATGAGCAGTTCTTC. Its protein product is CASSGDRGAYNEQFF.

The chain carries TRBV5-1 and TRBJ2-2; no clear D. With 4 bases removed from V and 2 bases from J, the gap between germline ends came to 12 bases. CDR3 length: 15 residues. Germline V lookup: CDR1 SGHRS, CDR2 YFSETQ. Here the CDR3 reads CASSPMTLNTGELFF. The CDR3 region has the DNA TGCGCCAGCAGCCCGATGACACTCAACACCGGGGAGCTGTTTTTT.

The chain is built from TRBV27 and TRBJ2-2; D may be TRBD1 or TRBD2 (6 bases each). The CDR3 is 15 amino acids. Trimming pared 0 bases from V and 7 bases from J, leaving 12 bases between. Germline lookup yields CDR1 MNHEY and CDR2 SMNVEV (reference sequence). The CDR3 sequence is CASSLSRRGGGELFF. DNA for the CDR3: TGTGCCAGCAGTTTATCGCGCAGGGGAGGCGGGGAGCTGTTTTTT.

This clonotype has just a few counts. The CDR3 is CSVEVVGAQYF. The CDR3 DNA reads TGCAGCGTTGAAGTTGTCGGAGCGCAGTATTTT. The chain is built from TRBV29-1 and TRBJ2-3; no firm D call. V was clipped by 1 base and J by 10 bases, with 9 bases between them. The CDR3 consists of 11 residues. The germline CDR1 and CDR2 sequences are SQVTM and ANQGSEA.

V usage is TRBV27 and J usage is TRBJ1-1; the D is unclear. Germline values: CDR1 MNHEY, CDR2 SMNVEV (reference sequence). The V end was cut by 1 base, the J end by 4 bases, with 10 bases between. The CDR3 length is 14 residues. CDR3 protein: CASSLWRVGTEAFF. The CDR3 DNA sequence: TGTGCCAGCAGTTTATGGCGGGTAGGCACTGAAGCTTTCTTT.

The chain carries TRBV25-1 and TRBJ2-7, with TRBD1 matching 10 bases. V trimming: 3 bases; J trimming: 4 bases; junction bases outside the gene matches: 3. CDR1 MGHDK and CDR2 SYGVNS come from the germline V gene. CDR3 length: 14 amino acids. CDR3 region: CASSETGGAYEQYF. DNA of the CDR3: TGTGCCAGCAGTGAGACAGGGGGCGCATACGAGCAGTACTTC.

The J gene is TRBJ2-1, the V gene TRBV6-5, with 11 bases that match TRBD2. Losses at the gene ends were 4 bases for V and 4 bases for J; bases not matched to a gene: 6. This CDR3 has 16 amino acids. CDR1 is MNHEY, CDR2 SVGAGI, per germline. Written as DNA, the CDR3 is TGTGCCAGCAGTTTCGTTACTAGCGGGAGATACAATGAGCAGTTCTTC. Its translation is CASSFVTSGRYNEQFF.

The chain is built from TRBV4-1 and TRBJ2-7; TRBD2 aligns across 7 bases. This CDR3 is built from 13 residues. Trimming cost V 0 bases and J 6 bases; bases outside gene matches: 2. CDR1 MGHRA and CDR2 YSYEKL come from the germline V gene. The CDR3 DNA reads as TGCGCCAGCAGCCAAGATATAGCGGGCGAGCAGTACTTC. This translates into CASSQDIAGEQYF.

The V and J genes are TRBV28 and TRBJ2-7; TRBD1 matches 7 bases. This CDR3 has 15 amino acids. In germline, CDR1 is MDHEN, CDR2 SYDVKM. V lost 5 bases and J lost 1; bases outside the gene matches: 8. The CDR3 region has the DNA TGTGCCAGCAGTCCCATGGGACAGCCATCCTACGAGCAGTACTTC. Amino acids: CASSPMGQPSYEQYF.

This clonotype occurred a few times. This sequence joins TRBV24-1 and TRBJ2-3; 9 bases align to TRBD1. CDR3 length equals 16 residues. Germline V gene data show CDR1 as KGHDR and CDR2 as SFDVKD. After removal of 3 bases from V and 5 bases from J, the junction contained 8 bases not matched to a gene. In DNA form, the CDR3 reads TGTGCCACCAGTGATCCGCGGACAGGGGCCGGAGATACGCAGTATTTT. Amino acids: CATSDPRTGAGDTQYF.

CDR3 loop: CASRDTGRPQHF. In DNA, the CDR3 is TGTGCCAGCAGGGACACTGGTCGGCCCCAGCATTTT. V and J are TRBV6-1 and TRBJ1-5; D may be TRBD1 (5 bases). Germline V lookup: CDR1 MNHNS, CDR2 SASEGT. This CDR3 is built from 12 residues. V gave up 6 bases and J gave up 9 bases, with 12 bases separating them.

This sequence joins TRBV18 and TRBJ2-5; tentative D call: TRBD1 (6 bases). CDR3 size: 13 residues. V was pared by 8 bases and J by 3 bases, with 13 bases between. Germline lookup yields CDR1 KGHSH and CDR2 LQKENI. As DNA, the CDR3 is TGTGCCAGCCATAACAGGGTGGAAGAGACCCAGTACTTC. It translates to CASHNRVEETQYF.

The CDR3 DNA follows: TGTGCCAGCAGCCCGTATAACTCCTACGAGCAGTACTTC. Encoded protein: CASSPYNSYEQYF. The J gene is TRBJ2-7, the V gene TRBV3-1, with D hard to call. Trimming left V 4 bases short and J 0 bases short, with 7 bases between. Germline V gene data show CDR1 as LGHDT and CDR2 as YNNKEL (reference sequence). The CDR3 is made up of 13 amino acids.

The rearrangement links TRBV29-1 to TRBJ2-1, with 7 positions matching TRBD2. CDR1 and CDR2 (germline): SQVTM, ANQGSEA. CDR3 length: 15 residues. V shed 5 bases, J shed 2 bases, and the junction held 9 bases outside the gene matches. The chain's CDR3 is CSVNPSGDPYNEQFF. For the CDR3, the DNA is TGCAGCGTTAACCCCAGCGGGGACCCCTACAATGAGCAGTTCTTC.

The V and J genes are TRBV27 and TRBJ2-7; 7 nucleotides match TRBD2. The CDR3 sequence is 12 residues long. Unmatched junction bases numbered 7, after V lost 11 bases and J lost 3 bases. Germline CDR1 is MNHEY and CDR2 is SMNVEV (reference sequence). CDR3 amino acids: CASRDYLYEQYF. CDR3 sequence (DNA): TGTGCCTCTCGGGACTACCTCTACGAGCAGTACTTC.

This clonotype was counted between two and nine times. The chain carries TRBV6-5 and TRBJ1-2; TRBD1 matches at 9 bases. V shed 0 bases, J shed 8 bases, and the junction held 4 bases outside the gene matches. Germline V gives CDR1 MNHEY, CDR2 SVGAGI. The CDR3 covers 14 residues. CDR3 DNA sequence: TGTGCCAGCAGTTACTCGGGACAGGGTCCCGGCTACACCTTC. It encodes CASSYSGQGPGYTF.

The V call is TRBV7-9, the J call TRBJ1-6, with no clear D. Trimming removed 5 bases at V and 3 bases at J, with 11 bases between. Germline V gene data show CDR1 as SEHNR and CDR2 as FQNEAQ (reference sequence). This CDR3 is built from 15 residues. CDR3 bases: TGTGCCAGCAGCCCCCGGGCCGTCTATAATTCACCCCTCCACTTT. Translated: CASSPRAVYNSPLHF. Using reference TRBV7-9 and TRBJ1-6 for the parts outside the CDR3, the full variable domain is DTGVSQNPRHKITKRGQNVTFRCDPISEHNRLYWYRQTLGQGPEFLTYFQNEAQLEKSRLLSDRFSAERPKGSFSTLEIQRTEQGDSAMYLCASSPRAVYNSPLHFGNGTRLTVT.